The source of this T cell receptor beta chain is a study of OX40 agonist ivuxolimab in advanced cancers. Overall study: Ivuxolimab, an agonist antibody against OX40 (CD134), was given to patients.

CDR3 size: 12 residues. The V end lost 6 bases, the J end lost 8 bases, and 13 bases lay between the germline ends. Germline lookup yields CDR1 MDHEN and CDR2 SYDVKM. The assay was immunoSEQ multiplex PCR, and TCRdb's table has in-frame clones only and misses some. The sample lists approximately 72,000 clones, roughly 88% occurring once. The sequences come from CD4+ or CD8+ T cells sorted from blood, collected in a trial of the OX40 agonist ivuxolimab. The V call is TRBV28, the J call TRBJ1-1; D remains ambiguous. The TCR sequence derives from an adult with an advanced solid tumor such as melanoma, head and neck, liver or kidney cancer. CDR3 amino acids: CASSPGPREAFF. The CDR3 bases are TGTGCCAGCAGCCCCGGGCCGAGGGAAGCTTTCTTT.